Shown below are 14 T cell receptor beta chains from a single sample sequenced in a study of T cell responses to AZD1222 COVID-19 vaccine. TCRdb keeps only in-frame clones here, not all; method: immunoSEQ multiplex PCR. This sample has roughly 150,000 clones, with less than 95% found just once. Sequenced here: peripheral blood, sampled on day 0 of AZD1222 vaccination. These receptors were taken from an adult in good health.

The chain couples TRBV10-1 to TRBJ1-1, with 7 bases fitting TRBD1. This CDR3 spans 18 amino acids. Trimming cost V 9 bases and J 3 bases; bases outside gene matches: 22. Germline V CDR1 and CDR2: WNHNN, SYGVQD (reference sequence). The CDR3 sequence is CARAWEGALLGLDTEAFF. The CDR3, as DNA: TGCGCCAGAGCATGGGAGGGGGCTTTGCTTGGGTTGGACACTGAAGCTTTCTTT.

The chain combines TRBV25-1 with TRBJ1-4; D gene ambiguous. This CDR3 is 14 amino acids long. The V gene's germline CDR1 is MGHDK and CDR2 SYGVNS. V was clipped by 4 bases and J by 2 bases, with 8 bases between them. CDR3 nucleotide sequence: TGTGCCAGCAGTGGCAAAGGGACTAATGAAAAACTGTTTTTT. This gives the protein CASSGKGTNEKLFF.

The rearrangement links TRBV5-4 to TRBJ2-7; 7 positions agree with TRBD1. Losses at the gene ends were 2 bases for V and 5 bases for J; bases not matched to a gene: 7. The CDR3 runs 14 residues. From germline, CDR1 is SGHNT and CDR2 YYREEE (reference sequence). The CDR3 sequence: CASSFEGARDEQYF. The CDR3 region has the DNA TGTGCCAGCAGCTTCGAGGGGGCGAGGGACGAGCAGTACTTC.

This clone was picked up one time. The chain joins TRBV7-2 to TRBJ1-2; the D is unclear. In germline, CDR1 is SGHTA, CDR2 FQGNSA. This CDR3 contains 13 residues. The V gene lost 5 bases and the J gene lost 4 bases, with 11 bases spanning the gap. CDR3 sequence: CASSPHNSYGYTF. The CDR3, as DNA: TGTGCCAGCAGCCCCCATAACAGCTATGGCTACACCTTC. Full variable domain (rest looked up from reference TRBV7-2 and TRBJ1-2): GAGVSQSPSNKVTEKGKDVELRCDPISGHTALYWYRQSLGQGLEFLIYFQGNSAPDKSGLPSDRFSAERTGGSVSTLTIQRTQQEDSAVYLCASSPHNSYGYTFGSGTRLTVV.

The V and J genes are TRBV6-2 or TRBV6-3 and TRBJ2-1; D assignment may be TRBD1 or TRBD2 (6 bases each). The length of the CDR3 is 16 residues. Germline V lookup: CDR1 MNHEY, CDR2 SVGEGT. V lost 0 bases to trimming and J lost 5 bases, with 14 bases between them. CDR3 nucleotides: TGTGCCAGCAGTTACTCGCTGGAGGGGGGCCACAATGAGCAGTTCTTC. The encoded protein is CASSYSLEGGHNEQFF.

The chain links TRBV9 to TRBJ1-1; 7 nucleotides match TRBD1. CDR3 length: 16 amino acids. Germline V gives CDR1 SGDLS, CDR2 YYNGEE. V lost 3 bases, J lost 0 bases, and 8 bases stayed unmatched. CDR3: CASSAPPGTVNTEAFF. DNA of the CDR3: TGTGCCAGCAGCGCACCCCCCGGGACAGTGAACACTGAAGCTTTCTTT.

The chain combines TRBV9 with TRBJ2-7; D not certain. V lost 4 bases to trimming and J lost 3 bases, with 11 bases between them. Germline values: CDR1 SGDLS, CDR2 YYNGEE. The CDR3 contains 13 residues. In DNA form, the CDR3 reads TGTGCCAGCAGCTCAGATGGCTACTACGAGCAGTACTTC. Its translation: CASSSDGYYEQYF.

This sequence joins TRBV14 and TRBJ1-1; no clear D. Germline V gene sequence: CDR1 SGHDN, CDR2 FVKESK. V lost 0 bases and J lost 1, with 12 bases in between. The CDR3 contains 16 residues. CDR3 in amino acids: CASSQDKGIKNTEAFF. In DNA form, the CDR3 reads TGTGCCAGCAGCCAAGATAAGGGTATTAAGAACACTGAAGCTTTCTTT.

On this clone: It is unclear where the CDR3 begins or ends on the DNA, so no DNA is shown, and the CDR3 is as TCRdb lists it. The CDR3 loop reads CAIRAHTSVPSVVKQSYEQYF. The gene calls are TRBV10-3 and TRBJ2-7. CDR1 and CDR2 from the germline V gene are ENHRY and SYGVKD. The CDR3 is 21 amino acids long, termini counted.

The chain has TRBV3-1 (or the pseudogene TRBV3-2) and TRBJ2-7; 8 bases are shared with TRBD1. The trim removed 7 bases at V and 2 bases at J, leaving 7 bases unmatched. The CDR3 loop spans 14 amino acids. Germline V gene lookup returns CDR1 LGHDT and CDR2 YNNKEL (reference sequence). CDR3 DNA sequence: TGTGCCAGCACCCAGGGGGCACAGACCTACGAGCAGTACTTC. Its protein is CASTQGAQTYEQYF.

The chain recombines TRBV6-5 with TRBJ1-5, with TRBD1 as a possible D gene (5 bases). V shed 6 bases and J shed 5 bases, with 17 bases lying between them. This CDR3 comprises 15 residues. CDR1 and CDR2 from the germline V gene are MNHEY and SVGAGI. The DNA of the CDR3 is TGTGCCAGCAGCACCGGGCGGGGGGTGGATCAGCCCCAGCATTTT. Protein: CASSTGRGVDQPQHF.

The J gene is TRBJ2-1, the V gene TRBV2; TRBD2 aligns across 11 bases. The V segment lost 6 bases and the J segment 8 bases; nucleotides outside the gene matches: 15. Per the germline V gene, CDR1 is SNHLY and CDR2 is FYNNEI. The CDR3 runs 17 residues. The CDR3 is CASRTRLLAGVTYEQFF. Here the CDR3 DNA reads TGTGCCAGCAGGACACGATTACTAGCGGGAGTGACATATGAGCAGTTCTTC.

The chain combines TRBV12-3 or TRBV12-4 with TRBJ1-1; D unclear. The CDR3 extends over 13 amino acids. Trimming pared 2 bases from V and 6 bases from J, leaving 10 bases between. The CDR3 nucleotides are TGTGCCAGCAGTTTACGGGGATTCGCTGAAGCTTTCTTT. It codes for CASSLRGFAEAFF.

This chain uses TRBV7-3 with TRBJ2-3, with 9 bases fitting TRBD2. The CDR3 runs to 16 residues. V lost 5 bases and J lost 4; bases outside the gene matches: 10. Germline V CDR1 and CDR2: SGHTA, FQGTGA. Here the CDR3 reads CASSPGGSGSADTQYF. The CDR3 bases are TGTGCCAGCAGCCCAGGGGGTAGCGGGAGTGCAGATACGCAGTATTTT.